This section outlines one T cell receptor beta chain sequence together with its context. This specimen belongs to a study of blood T cell repertoires in COVID-19. Whole-study context: The analysed material was cDNA or gDNA that came from T cells, B-cell-depleted T cells, or PBMCs.

Germline V gene data show CDR1 as MDHEN and CDR2 as SYDVKM. The CDR3 has 16 amino acids. The J segment lost 0 bases and the V segment lost 6 bases, leaving 8 bases of the junction unmatched. Repertoires were generated with immunoSEQ multiplex PCR, while TCRdb's copy carries only in-frame clones and drops some. The sample gives about 260,000 clones, 85% to 90% of which show up once; roughly 4% is in the top ten. Sequences were obtained from PBMCs or T cells enriched from blood (not recorded which). The J gene is TRBJ2-1, the V gene TRBV28; 7 bases fit TRBD2. This clonotype was sampled from a woman under 40 with acute COVID-19. CDR3 residues: CASSTSGTFSYNEQFF. The CDR3 DNA sequence: TGTGCCAGCAGCACGAGCGGGACCTTCTCCTACAATGAGCAGTTCTTC.